A single sample is the source of the 24 T cell receptor beta chains below, sequenced in a study of blood T cells in healthy people across ages. The use of a sample-barcoded 5' primer and a J-beta primer mix characterized a second PCR of about 7 to 12 cycles. TCRdb called the 5' RACE reads again in MiXCR, with one record for every CDR3 protein. The table includes 500,000 to 550,000 distinct CDR3 sequences, 24% detected once. The same sample was also used in a study of T cells of mothers and their children.

Sequenced sample: blood. These receptors all stem from a boy between 5 and 17 years old in good health.

V is TRBV29-1 and J is TRBJ1-1; 8 positions match TRBD1. Looked up from germline, CDR1 is SQVTM and CDR2 is ANQGSEA. The CDR3 spans 14 residues. V shed 5 bases, J shed 5 bases, and the junction held 10 bases outside the gene matches. The DNA of the CDR3 is TGCAGCGTTCAGCAGGGGGCCGGAGGGACTGAAGCTTTCTTT. Residues: CSVQQGAGGTEAFF.

In this sample, this clonotype turned up a few times. This chain links TRBV7-2 with TRBJ2-5; 11 bases are shared with TRBD2. The ends lost 0 bases at V and 3 bases at J; junction bases unmatched: 3. The CDR3 is 16 amino acids. Germline values: CDR1 SGHTA, CDR2 FQGNSA. The CDR3 region is CASSLALAGGKETQYF. The CDR3 bases are TGTGCCAGCAGCTTAGCGCTAGCGGGAGGTAAAGAGACCCAGTACTTC.

This clonotype was recorded a few times. The chain couples TRBV14 to TRBJ2-4, with a weak D call TRBD2 (6 bases). V lost 3 bases, J lost 0 bases, and 18 bases lay in between. This CDR3 comprises 18 residues. The germline gives CDR1 SGHDN, CDR2 FVKESK. The CDR3 coding sequence is TGTGCCAGCAGCCATTTACGGGAGTCTTTTTCAGCCAAAAACATTCAGTACTTC. Encoded protein: CASSHLRESFSAKNIQYF.

The V call is TRBV7-9, the J call TRBJ2-1, with TRBD2 identical over 14 bases. The CDR3 consists of 16 residues. Germline V gives CDR1 SEHNR, CDR2 FQNEAQ (reference sequence). The ends lost 5 bases at V and 5 bases at J; junction bases unmatched: 5. CDR3 sequence: CASSPGLAGGNNEQFF. The CDR3 DNA sequence: TGTGCCAGCAGCCCCGGACTAGCGGGGGGTAACAATGAGCAGTTCTTC.

The chain uses TRBV2 and TRBJ2-1, with 9 bases lining up with TRBD2. V dropped 6 bases and J dropped 4; count of bases not matched to a gene: 4. CDR1 SNHLY and CDR2 FYNNEI come from the germline V gene. The CDR3 is 14 amino acids. CDR3 DNA sequence: TGTGCCAGCAGGCGGGGGGGCCTGTACAATGAGCAGTTCTTC. This codes for CASRRGGLYNEQFF.

This clonotype was observed a handful of times. The chain links TRBV11-2 to TRBJ2-5; TRBD2 agrees at 8 bases. V shed 8 bases and J 3 bases; nucleotides not matched to a gene: 11. The germline gives CDR1 SGHAT, CDR2 FQNNGV. This CDR3 is 15 amino acids long. In DNA, the CDR3 is TGTGCCAGCTTGGGTCTAGCGGGCGGAAAAGAGACCCAGTACTTC. Translated, it gives CASLGLAGGKETQYF. The variable domain in full, with the rest retrieved from reference TRBV11-2 and TRBJ2-5, is EAGVAQSPRYKIIEKRQSVAFWCNPISGHATLYWYQQILGQGPKLLIQFQNNGVVDDSQLPKDRFSAERLKGVDSTLKIQPAKLEDSAVYLCASLGLAGGKETQYFGPGTRLLVL.

The sample holds a few counts of this clonotype. V and J are TRBV7-9 and TRBJ1-4, with 9 bases that match TRBD1. Per germline, CDR1 SEHNR and CDR2 FQNEAQ (reference sequence). V trimming: 3 bases; J trimming: 10 bases; junction bases outside the gene matches: 6. This CDR3 comprises 14 residues. CDR3 in amino acids: CASSLRQGDGKLFF. The CDR3 region has the DNA TGTGCCAGCAGCTTGCGACAGGGGGACGGAAAACTGTTTTTT.

A single count supports this clonotype. Given a much more abundant clone one base away, this may be a read error. This chain connects TRBV4-2 to TRBJ2-7; TRBD1 matches at 7 bases. This CDR3 is 15 amino acids long. Germline CDR1 is LGHNA and CDR2 is YNFKEQ. The CDR3 is CVSSQDQAGGYEQYF. The DNA for the CDR3 is TGTGTCAGCAGCCAAGATCAGGCAGGGGGTTACGAGCAGTACTTC.

The J gene is TRBJ2-7, the V gene TRBV12-5, with D perhaps matching TRBD2 (6 bases). CDR1 and CDR2 from the germline V gene are LGHNT and FRNRAP. This CDR3 contains 13 residues. Trimming shortened V by 10 bases and J by 1 base, and 14 bases separated the two germline ends. Written as DNA, the CDR3 is TGTGCTAACCCCCCAGGGACTTCCTACGAGCAGTACTTC. Residues: CANPPGTSYEQYF.

This clonotype was counted a few times. The genes are TRBV3-1 and TRBJ2-7; the match to TRBD2 covers 11 bases. V lost 5 bases and J lost 3; bases outside the gene matches: 3. This CDR3 comprises 14 residues. Germline V lookup: CDR1 LGHDT, CDR2 YNNKEL (reference sequence). DNA for the CDR3: TGTGCCAGCAGCACTAGCGGGGGACGCTACGAGCAGTACTTC. It specifies CASSTSGGRYEQYF.

The rearrangement links TRBV25-1 to TRBJ2-5; 7 positions match TRBD1. The CDR3 is made up of 15 amino acids. V shed 3 bases and J 2 bases; nucleotides not matched to a gene: 6. CDR1 is MGHDK and CDR2 is SYGVNS in the germline V gene. CDR3 sequence: CASSDKDRPQETQYF. The DNA of the CDR3 is TGTGCCAGCAGTGACAAGGACAGGCCTCAAGAGACCCAGTACTTC.

The rearrangement uses TRBV5-5 and TRBJ2-1, with TRBD1 matching 9 bases. The V gene end was trimmed by 2 bases and the J gene end by 8 bases; junction bases not matched to a gene: 8. Germline-derived CDR1 and CDR2 are SGHKS and YYEKEE (reference sequence). This CDR3 is 15 amino acids long. CDR3: CASSFRGQGRDEQFF. The CDR3 region has the DNA TGTGCCAGCAGCTTCCGGGGACAGGGAAGAGATGAGCAGTTCTTC.

There are a few counts of this clonotype. The chain joins TRBV28 to TRBJ1-4; 9 bases align to TRBD1. Germline values: CDR1 MDHEN, CDR2 SYDVKM. The length of the CDR3 is 21 residues. The V gene end was trimmed by 6 bases and the J gene end by 0 bases; junction bases not matched to a gene: 20. CDR3 sequence (DNA): TGTGCCAGCAGCCCGCCCCAGGGACAGGGCACATCAAACTCAACTAATGAAAAACTGTTTTTT. It is translated as CASSPPQGQGTSNSTNEKLFF.

In DNA form, the CDR3 reads TGTGCCAGCAGCCCGGACCTTTTGGAGACCCAGTACTTC. It translates to CASSPDLLETQYF. The chain links TRBV7-9 to TRBJ2-5; D unclear. The germline V gene has CDR1 SEHNR and CDR2 FQNEAQ (reference sequence). The CDR3 sequence is 13 residues long. The V gene lost 5 bases and the J gene lost 5 bases, with 12 bases spanning the gap.

This clonotype showed up just a few times. The chain employs TRBV4-3 and TRBJ2-7; 8 bases align to TRBD1. This CDR3 has 17 amino acids. V dropped 4 bases and J dropped 2; count of bases not matched to a gene: 13. Germline V lookup: CDR1 LGHNA, CDR2 YSLEER. The DNA of the CDR3 is TGCGCCAGCAGCCCCAACATAGGTGGACAGGGTCCCTACGAGCAGTACTTC. This gives the protein CASSPNIGGQGPYEQYF.

The genes are TRBV4-3 and TRBJ2-7; D ambiguous. V was pared by 1 base and J by 6 bases, with 10 bases between. The CDR3 runs 13 residues. CDR1 is LGHNA and CDR2 is YSLEER in the germline V gene. The CDR3 here is CASSQVVGREQYF. The CDR3 nucleotides read TGCGCCAGCAGCCAAGTCGTAGGGCGCGAGCAGTACTTC.

This clonotype appeared a few times. The chain is built from TRBV4-1 and TRBJ1-2, with D possibly TRBD1 on 6 matching bases. The CDR3 runs to 14 residues. Germline assignment: CDR1 MGHRA and CDR2 YSYEKL. V was trimmed by 3 bases and J by 2 bases, leaving 10 bases between them. This CDR3 is CASSQGHRNYGYTF. As DNA, the CDR3 is TGCGCCAGCAGCCAGGGACATAGGAACTATGGCTACACCTTC.

This clonotype was counted only a few times. The gene calls are TRBV5-5 and TRBJ2-7; TRBD2 matches 8 bases. The V gene end was trimmed by 2 bases and the J gene end by 0 bases; junction bases not matched to a gene: 7. Germline V gene data show CDR1 as SGHKS and CDR2 as YYEKEE (reference sequence). This CDR3 comprises 16 residues. As DNA, the CDR3 is TGTGCCAGCAGCTTCCAACTAGCGGCTAGCTCCTACGAGCAGTACTTC. It encodes CASSFQLAASSYEQYF.

There are a few counts of this clonotype. The V gene is TRBV12-3 or TRBV12-4, the J gene TRBJ2-7, with D perhaps given as TRBD1 or TRBD2 (5 bases each). With 3 bases removed from V and 1 base from J, the gap between germline ends came to 16 bases. The CDR3 extends over 16 amino acids. The CDR3 reads CASSFRTGTESYEQYF. CDR3 bases: TGTGCCAGCAGTTTTCGCACCGGGACGGAGTCCTACGAGCAGTACTTC.

V gene TRBV29-1 combines with J gene TRBJ2-2; D possibly corresponds to TRBD1 (5 bases). CDR1 and CDR2 from the germline V gene are SQVTM and ANQGSEA. This CDR3 has 16 residues. V lost 0 bases, J lost 8 bases, and 19 bases lay in between. CDR3 in DNA: TGCAGCGTTGAAGATCAGGGTTTGTGGCCCGGAGGGGAGCTGTTTTTT. Its protein is CSVEDQGLWPGGELFF.

Regarding this clonotype: Its ends do not fully match the called genes, so a read error is possible. The chain is built from TRBV6-8 and TRBJ2-7; tentatively, D is TRBD2 (5 bases). Looked up from germline, CDR1 is MNHGY and CDR2 is SAAAGT. The CDR3 extends over 10 amino acids. CDR3 protein: CASSYSDYNF. CDR3 in DNA: TGTGCCAGCAGTTACTCCGACTACAACTTC.

This chain joins TRBV6-2 or TRBV6-3 and TRBJ2-1; the D is unclear. The germline V gene encodes CDR1 MNHEY and CDR2 SVGEGT. Trimming cost V 2 bases and J 7 bases, with 6 bases left between them. The CDR3 length is 12 residues. The CDR3 here is CASSYIGNEQFF. DNA for the CDR3: TGTGCCAGCAGTTACATTGGGAATGAGCAGTTCTTC.

This clonotype came up a few times. The V call is TRBV28, the J call TRBJ2-2; D might be TRBD2 (6 bases). V was clipped by 3 bases and J by 4 bases, with 12 bases between them. CDR3 length: 15 residues. CDR1 is MDHEN, CDR2 SYDVKM, per germline. The CDR3 DNA reads as TGTGCCAGCAGTTTGCGACTAGAAGGCACCGGGGAGCTGTTTTTT. Its protein is CASSLRLEGTGELFF. The variable domain in full, with the rest retrieved from reference TRBV28 and TRBJ2-2, is DVKVTQSSRYLVKRTGEKVFLECVQDMDHENMFWYRQDPGLGLRLIYFSYDVKMKEKGDIPEGYSVSREKKERFSLILESASTNQTSMYLCASSLRLEGTGELFFGEGSRLTVL.

This clonotype was found a few times. This sequence joins TRBV29-1 and TRBJ1-3; D unclear. With 2 bases removed from V and 4 bases from J, the gap between germline ends came to 3 bases. CDR3 length: 11 amino acids. Germline CDR1 SQVTM, CDR2 ANQGSEA. CDR3 sequence reads: CSVEMGNTIYF. DNA of the CDR3: TGCAGCGTTGAAATGGGAAACACCATATATTTT.